This TCR beta chain appears in the sequencing data of a study of T cell repertoires in aging, cancer and after chemotherapy. TRB rearrangements spanning V, D and J were amplified using mixed TRB-A/B primers. Using its own MiXCR run on the multiplex PCR reads, TCRdb lists one record per CDR3 protein. The repertoire includes thousands of distinct CDR3 sequences, roughly 29% of them detected once, and about 7% sits in the top ten. The CDR3 contains 15 residues. J gave up 5 bases and V 1 base, and 5 bases lay outside the gene matches. CDR1 is KGHSH, CDR2 LQKENI, per germline. This clonotype is medium-sized in the sample. Amplification of TCR beta used genomic DNA extracted from peripheral blood.

V and J are TRBV18 and TRBJ2-1, with 7 bases fitting TRBD1. The sample comprised blood. The receptor was derived from a human donor in good health. DNA for the CDR3: TGTGCCAGCTCACCACAGGGGACAGCAAACAATGAGCAGTTCTTC. It specifies CASSPQGTANNEQFF. The complete variable domain, with remaining parts taken from reference TRBV18 and TRBJ2-1, reads NAGVMQNPRHLVRRRGQEARLRCSPMKGHSHVYWYRQLPEEGLKFMVYLQKENIIDESGMPKERFSAEFPKEGPSILRIQQVVRGDSAAYFCASSPQGTANNEQFFGPGTRLTVL.